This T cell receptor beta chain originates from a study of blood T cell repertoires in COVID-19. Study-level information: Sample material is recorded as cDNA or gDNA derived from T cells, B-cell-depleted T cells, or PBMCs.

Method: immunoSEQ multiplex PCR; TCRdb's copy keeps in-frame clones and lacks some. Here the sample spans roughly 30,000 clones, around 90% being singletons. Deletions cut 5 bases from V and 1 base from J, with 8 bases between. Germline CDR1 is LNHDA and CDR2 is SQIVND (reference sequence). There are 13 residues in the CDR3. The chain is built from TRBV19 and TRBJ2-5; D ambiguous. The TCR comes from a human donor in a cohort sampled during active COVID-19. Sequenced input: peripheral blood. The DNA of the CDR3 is TGTGCCAGTAGTCGTTCCTTCCAAGAGACCCAGTACTTC. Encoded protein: CASSRSFQETQYF. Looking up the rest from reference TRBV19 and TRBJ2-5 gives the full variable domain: DGGITQSPKYLFRKEGQNVTLSCEQNLNHDAMYWYRQDPGQGLRLIYYSQIVNDFQKGDIAEGYSVSREKKESFPLTVTSAQKNPTAFYLCASSRSFQETQYFGPGTRLLVL.